These 15 T cell receptor beta chains originate from one sample sequenced in a study of identical twins. MiXCR was run by TCRdb on the 5' RACE reads, yielding one entry per CDR3 protein. This sample yields a few hundred thousand distinct CDR3 sequences, of which 9% to 10% are seen a single time; around 3.1% belongs to the top ten. These same data were also listed under a study on yellow fever vaccine responses in identical twins.

Specimen: PBMCs. These receptors all stem from a woman aged 18-30 years in good health.

This clonotype came up many times. V is TRBV4-1 and J is TRBJ2-1; D remains ambiguous. Germline assignment: CDR1 MGHRA and CDR2 YSYEKL. The V end lost 3 bases, the J end lost 7 bases, and 10 bases lay between the germline ends. This CDR3 is 13 amino acids long. CDR3 DNA sequence: TGCGCCAGCAGCCATCTAGGGCAAAATGAGCAGTTCTTC. Its protein product is CASSHLGQNEQFF.

This chain joins TRBV28 and TRBJ2-4; a weak D match, TRBD1 (5 bases). The CDR3 extends over 15 amino acids. The germline V gene encodes CDR1 MDHEN and CDR2 SYDVKM. Deletions cut 3 bases from V and 3 bases from J, with 12 bases between. As DNA, the CDR3 is TGTGCCAGCAGTTTCCAGGGTTATGACAAAAACATTCAGTACTTC. Translation: CASSFQGYDKNIQYF.

The V gene is TRBV5-6, the J gene TRBJ2-5; D possibly matches TRBD1 or TRBD2 (6 bases each). Germline V CDR1 and CDR2: SGHDT, YYEEEE. This CDR3 contains 16 residues. V was pared by 0 bases and J by 4 bases, with 16 bases between. The CDR3 bases are TGTGCCAGCAGCTTGGGGGGGCCGGGGGTTGGAGAGACCCAGTACTTC. Its protein is CASSLGGPGVGETQYF.

This clonotype was seen a handful of times. The chain carries TRBV6-5 and TRBJ2-1, with 9 bases matching TRBD1. The trim removed 10 bases at V and 8 bases at J, leaving 12 bases unmatched. CDR3 length: 14 residues. From germline, CDR1 is MNHEY and CDR2 SVGAGI. DNA of the CDR3: TGTGCCATCATTACAGGACAGGGGAACTATGAGCAGTTCTTC. Protein sequence: CAIITGQGNYEQFF.

In this sample, this clonotype turned up many times. The chain uses TRBV5-1 and TRBJ2-5; TRBD1 or TRBD2 may be the D gene (5 bases each). This CDR3 comprises 13 residues. From germline, CDR1 is SGHRS and CDR2 YFSETQ. V shed 6 bases and J shed 5 bases, with 14 bases lying between them. The CDR3 region has the DNA TGCGCCAGCACCCCACCGTGGGGGGAGACCCAGTACTTC. Translating gives CASTPPWGETQYF.

A note on this clonotype: At one end, the junction sequence differs from germline, possibly due to a read error. The CDR3 is CARSLGRDSPFSYNEQFF. DNA of the CDR3: TGTGCCCGCAGTTTAGGCCGGGACTCTCCTTTCTCCTACAATGAGCAGTTCTTC. The gene calls are TRBV12-3 or TRBV12-4 and TRBJ2-1; tentative D call: TRBD2 (6 bases). The CDR3 length is 18 residues.

The rearrangement joins TRBV4-1 to TRBJ2-2; a weak D match, TRBD1 (6 bases). CDR1 and CDR2 from the germline V gene are MGHRA and YSYEKL. CDR3 length equals 17 residues. The V end was cut by 0 bases, the J end by 5 bases, with 16 bases between. The CDR3 DNA follows: TGCGCCAGCAGCCAAGATATGACCAGGGGCCCTACCGGGGAGCTGTTTTTT. It translates to CASSQDMTRGPTGELFF.

The V and J genes are TRBV2 and TRBJ1-2, with a weak D call TRBD1 (5 bases). Between the trimmed V and J ends, which lost 8 bases and 4 bases, there was a span of 14 bases. From germline, CDR1 is SNHLY and CDR2 FYNNEI. This CDR3 is built from 13 residues. The CDR3, as DNA: TGTGCCAGCTTTGTACAGGCCGTCTATGGCTACACCTTC. Protein: CASFVQAVYGYTF.

V and J are TRBV4-1 and TRBJ2-3; possible D gene TRBD1, 6 bases. Between the trimmed V and J ends, which lost 2 bases and 5 bases, there was a span of 23 bases. The germline CDR1 and CDR2 sequences are MGHRA and YSYEKL. This CDR3 is 18 amino acids long. Here the CDR3 reads CASSQTIRGAKREDTQYF. DNA of the CDR3: TGCGCCAGCAGCCAAACCATCAGGGGCGCCAAACGAGAAGATACGCAGTATTTT.

This clonotype appeared many times. The chain combines TRBV9 with TRBJ2-1, with TRBD2 as a possible D gene (5 bases). Trimming took off 4 bases at V and 0 bases at J, with 11 bases between the two ends. CDR1 and CDR2 (germline): SGDLS, YYNGEE. The CDR3 extends over 15 amino acids. The CDR3 region is CASSKEESSYNEQFF. Written as DNA, the CDR3 is TGTGCCAGCAGCAAGGAGGAAAGCTCCTACAATGAGCAGTTCTTC.

This clonotype was seen a handful of times. This sequence joins TRBV6-2 or TRBV6-3 and TRBJ2-1; D uncertain. The germline gives CDR1 MNHEY, CDR2 SVGEGT. V was trimmed by 2 bases and J by 6 bases, leaving 14 bases between them. CDR3 size: 15 residues. The CDR3 protein is CASSYALNFANEQFF. DNA of the CDR3: TGTGCCAGCAGTTACGCGCTGAACTTTGCCAATGAGCAGTTCTTC.

This clonotype was counted many times. V gene TRBV7-2 combines with J gene TRBJ2-1; D is uncertain. Germline V gene sequence: CDR1 SGHTA, CDR2 FQGNSA. This CDR3 has 16 amino acids. Trimming took off 2 bases at V and 7 bases at J, with 18 bases between the two ends. The CDR3 is CASSLRARVPQNEQFF. DNA of the CDR3: TGTGCCAGCAGCTTACGGGCCCGGGTCCCCCAGAATGAGCAGTTCTTC.

The chain joins TRBV9 to TRBJ1-1; D gene ambiguous. The CDR3 is 14 amino acids. V shed 0 bases and J shed 4 bases, with 10 bases lying between them. Germline CDR1 reads SGDLS; CDR2 reads YYNGEE. The CDR3 protein is CASSVAAVSTEAFF. In DNA, the CDR3 is TGTGCCAGCAGCGTAGCGGCAGTTTCCACTGAAGCTTTCTTT.

This clonotype was detected ten times or more. The rearrangement links TRBV7-3 to TRBJ2-1; 11 nucleotides agree with TRBD2. Looked up from germline, CDR1 is SGHTA and CDR2 is FQGTGA. Unmatched junction bases numbered 3, after V lost 1 base and J lost 7 bases. The CDR3 has 15 residues. The CDR3 reads CASSLRGLAVNEQFF. The DNA of the CDR3 is TGTGCCAGCAGCTTAAGGGGACTAGCGGTAAATGAGCAGTTCTTC.

This clonotype was detected ten times or more. This chain joins TRBV30 and TRBJ2-3; D unclear. The germline V gene encodes CDR1 GTSNPN and CDR2 SVGIG (reference sequence). This CDR3 region has 11 residues. Trimming took 4 bases from V and 5 from J, leaving 7 bases between them. Here the CDR3 reads CAWTMGDTQYF. CDR3 bases: TGTGCCTGGACAATGGGAGATACGCAGTATTTT.